This T cell receptor (beta chain) is drawn from a study of cytomegalovirus exposure and HLA in healthy donors. V lost 1 base and J lost 7; bases outside the gene matches: 4. Per germline, CDR1 MNHNS and CDR2 SASEGT. CDR3 length: 13 amino acids. PCR was performed using 60 Vbeta and 13 Jbeta primers. Here immunoSEQ multiplex PCR was the method, and the copy in TCRdb shows in-frame clones only, minus some. The sample records fewer than 200,000 clones, about 80% being singletons. Study-wide points: Near-uniform donor sequencing depth was presumed by presence/absence analyses.

A word on this clone: Antigen unknown.

This sequence was found in a woman in her thirties in good health and CMV-seronegative. Input material: PBMCs. The chain has TRBV6-1 and TRBJ2-7; 7 bases fit TRBD2. In DNA form, the CDR3 reads TGTGCCAGCAGTGAAGGCGGGGGAGGGGAGCAGTACTTC. Its protein product is CASSEGGGGEQYF.